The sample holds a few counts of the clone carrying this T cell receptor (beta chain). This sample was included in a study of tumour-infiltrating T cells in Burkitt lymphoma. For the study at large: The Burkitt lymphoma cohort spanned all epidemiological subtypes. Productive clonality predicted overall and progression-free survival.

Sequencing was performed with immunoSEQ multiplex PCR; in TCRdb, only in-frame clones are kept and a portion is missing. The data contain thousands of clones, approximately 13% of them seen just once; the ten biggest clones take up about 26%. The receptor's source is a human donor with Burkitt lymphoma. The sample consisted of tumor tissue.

The CDR3 region is CASSLGFRESSPLHF. The CDR3 DNA follows: TGTGCCAGCAGCTTAGGGTTCAGGGAATCATCACCCCTCCACTTT. The V and J genes are TRBV7-2 and TRBJ1-6, with a possible D match to TRBD1 (5 bases). The germline V gene has CDR1 SGHTA and CDR2 FQGNSA. Deletions cut 1 base from V and 10 bases from J, with 14 bases between. The CDR3 runs 15 residues.